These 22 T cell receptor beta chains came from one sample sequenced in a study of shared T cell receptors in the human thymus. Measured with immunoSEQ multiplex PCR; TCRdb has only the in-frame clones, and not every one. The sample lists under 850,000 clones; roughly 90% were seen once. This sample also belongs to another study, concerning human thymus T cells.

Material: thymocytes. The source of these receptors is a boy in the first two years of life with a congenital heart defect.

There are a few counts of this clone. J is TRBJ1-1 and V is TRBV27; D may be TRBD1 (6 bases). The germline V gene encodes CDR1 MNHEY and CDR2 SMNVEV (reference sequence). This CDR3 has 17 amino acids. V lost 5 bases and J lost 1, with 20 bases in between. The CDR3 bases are TGTGCCAGCAGTCCTCAGGGGACCAACGAAGAGAACACTGAAGCTTTCTTT. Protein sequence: CASSPQGTNEENTEAFF.

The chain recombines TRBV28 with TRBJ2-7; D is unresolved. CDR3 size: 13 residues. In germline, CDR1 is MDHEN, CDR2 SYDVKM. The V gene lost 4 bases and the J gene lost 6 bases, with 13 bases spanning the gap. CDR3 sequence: CASSCTPAAEQYF. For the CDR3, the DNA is TGTGCCAGCAGTTGCACTCCTGCCGCCGAGCAGTACTTC.

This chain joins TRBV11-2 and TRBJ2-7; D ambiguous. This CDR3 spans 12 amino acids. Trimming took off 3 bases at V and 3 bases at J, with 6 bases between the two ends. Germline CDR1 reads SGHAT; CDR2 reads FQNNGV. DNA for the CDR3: TGTGCCAGCAGCTTGTACAACTACGAGCAGTACTTC. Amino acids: CASSLYNYEQYF.

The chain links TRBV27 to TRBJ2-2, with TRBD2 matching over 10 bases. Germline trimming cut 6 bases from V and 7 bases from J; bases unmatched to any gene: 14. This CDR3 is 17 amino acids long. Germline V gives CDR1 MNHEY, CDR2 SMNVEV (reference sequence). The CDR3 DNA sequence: TGTGCCAGCAGAAAAAGTGGGCTAGCGGGAGTGAGCGGGGAGCTGTTTTTT. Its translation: CASRKSGLAGVSGELFF.

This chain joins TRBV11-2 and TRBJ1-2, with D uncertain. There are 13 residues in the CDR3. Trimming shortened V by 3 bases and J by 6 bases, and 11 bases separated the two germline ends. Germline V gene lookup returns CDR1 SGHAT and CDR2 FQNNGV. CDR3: CASSLGSRDGYTF. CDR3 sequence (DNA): TGTGCCAGCAGCTTGGGCAGCCGAGATGGCTACACCTTC.

CDR3 DNA sequence: TGTGCCAGCAGCCAAGTAAGAGGACTGTCCTTGAATGAGCAGTTCTTC. Amino acids: CASSQVRGLSLNEQFF. This chain joins TRBV14 and TRBJ2-1, with TRBD2 as a possible D gene (5 bases). With 1 base removed from V and 7 bases from J, the gap between germline ends came to 17 bases. Germline V CDR1 and CDR2: SGHDN, FVKESK. The CDR3 contains 16 residues.

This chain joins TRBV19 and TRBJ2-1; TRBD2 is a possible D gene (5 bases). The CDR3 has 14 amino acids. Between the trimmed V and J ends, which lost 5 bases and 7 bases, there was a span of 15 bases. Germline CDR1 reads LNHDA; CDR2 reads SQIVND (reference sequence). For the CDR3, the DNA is TGTGCCAGTAGTGCGTCACTAGTTATGAATGAGCAGTTCTTC. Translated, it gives CASSASLVMNEQFF.

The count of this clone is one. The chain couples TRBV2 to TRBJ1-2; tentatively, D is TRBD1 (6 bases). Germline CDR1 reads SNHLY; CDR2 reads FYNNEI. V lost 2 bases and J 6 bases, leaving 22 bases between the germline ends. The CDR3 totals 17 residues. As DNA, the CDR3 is TGTGCCAGCAGTGAATTTGGGGCACGGGACAAATCTAATGGCTACACCTTC. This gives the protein CASSEFGARDKSNGYTF.

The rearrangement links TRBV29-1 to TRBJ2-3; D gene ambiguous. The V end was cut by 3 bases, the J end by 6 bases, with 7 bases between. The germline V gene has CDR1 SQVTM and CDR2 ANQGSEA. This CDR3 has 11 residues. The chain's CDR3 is CSVDLCDTQYF. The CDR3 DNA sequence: TGCAGCGTTGATTTATGTGATACGCAGTATTTT.

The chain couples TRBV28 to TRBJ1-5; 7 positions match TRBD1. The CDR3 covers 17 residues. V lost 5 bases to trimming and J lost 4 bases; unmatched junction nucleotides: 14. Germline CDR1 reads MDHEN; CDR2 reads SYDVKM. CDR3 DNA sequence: TGTGCCAGCAGTCCATGCCGGGACAGCACTTCAAATCAGCCCCAGCATTTT. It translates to CASSPCRDSTSNQPQHF.

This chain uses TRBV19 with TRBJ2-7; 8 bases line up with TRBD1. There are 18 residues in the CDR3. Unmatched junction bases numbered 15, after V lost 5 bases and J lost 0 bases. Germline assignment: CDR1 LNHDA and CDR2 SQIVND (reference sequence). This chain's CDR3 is CASSETLRTGSNSYEQYF. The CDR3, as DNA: TGTGCCAGTAGTGAAACCCTAAGGACAGGGAGCAACTCCTACGAGCAGTACTTC.

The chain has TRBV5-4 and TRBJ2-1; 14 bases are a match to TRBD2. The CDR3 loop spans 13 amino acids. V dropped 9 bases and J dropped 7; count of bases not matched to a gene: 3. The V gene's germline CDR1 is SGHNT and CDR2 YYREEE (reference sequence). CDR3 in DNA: TGTGCCACCGGGACTAGCGGGAGTAATGAGCAGTTCTTC. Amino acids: CATGTSGSNEQFF.

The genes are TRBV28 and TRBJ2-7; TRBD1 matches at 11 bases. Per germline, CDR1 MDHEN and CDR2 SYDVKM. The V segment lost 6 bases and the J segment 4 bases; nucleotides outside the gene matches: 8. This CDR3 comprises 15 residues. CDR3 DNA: TGTGCCAGCAGCCACCACAGGGACAGGGGGTACGAGCAGTACTTC. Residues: CASSHHRDRGYEQYF. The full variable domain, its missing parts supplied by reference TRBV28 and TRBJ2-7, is DVKVTQSSRYLVKRTGEKVFLECVQDMDHENMFWYRQDPGLGLRLIYFSYDVKMKEKGDIPEGYSVSREKKERFSLILESASTNQTSMYLCASSHHRDRGYEQYFGPGTRLTVT.

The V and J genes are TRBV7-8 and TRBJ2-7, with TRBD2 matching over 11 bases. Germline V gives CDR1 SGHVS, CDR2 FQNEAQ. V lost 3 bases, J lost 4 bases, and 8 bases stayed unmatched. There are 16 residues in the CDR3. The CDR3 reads CASSFGWGLAVYEQYF. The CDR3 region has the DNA TGTGCCAGCAGCTTTGGTTGGGGACTAGCGGTATACGAGCAGTACTTC. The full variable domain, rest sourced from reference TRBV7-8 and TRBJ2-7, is GAGVSQSPRYKVAKRGQDVALRCDPISGHVSLFWYQQALGQGPEFLTYFQNEAQLDKSGLPSDRFFAERPEGSVSTLKIQRTQQEDSAVYLCASSFGWGLAVYEQYFGPGTRLTVT.

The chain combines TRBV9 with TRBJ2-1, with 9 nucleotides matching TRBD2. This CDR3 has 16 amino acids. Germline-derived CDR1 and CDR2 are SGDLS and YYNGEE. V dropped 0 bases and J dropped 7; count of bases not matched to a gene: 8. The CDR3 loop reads CASSVVGGRAENEQFF. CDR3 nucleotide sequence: TGTGCCAGCAGCGTAGTCGGCGGGAGGGCCGAGAATGAGCAGTTCTTC.

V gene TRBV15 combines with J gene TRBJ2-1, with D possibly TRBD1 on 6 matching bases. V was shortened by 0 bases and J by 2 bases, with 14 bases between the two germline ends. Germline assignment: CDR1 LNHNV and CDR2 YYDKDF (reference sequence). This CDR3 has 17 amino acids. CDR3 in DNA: TGTGCCACCAGCAGAGAGGTAGGGGGAGTTGCCTACAATGAGCAGTTCTTC. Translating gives CATSREVGGVAYNEQFF.

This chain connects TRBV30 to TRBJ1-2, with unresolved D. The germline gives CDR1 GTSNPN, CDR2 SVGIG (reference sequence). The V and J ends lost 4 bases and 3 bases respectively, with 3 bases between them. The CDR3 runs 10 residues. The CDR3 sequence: CAWTYYGYTF. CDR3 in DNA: TGTGCCTGGACGTACTATGGCTACACCTTC.

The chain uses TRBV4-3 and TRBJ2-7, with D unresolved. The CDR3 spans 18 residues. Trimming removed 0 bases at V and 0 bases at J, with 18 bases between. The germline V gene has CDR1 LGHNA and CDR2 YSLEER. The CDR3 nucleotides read TGCGCCAGCAGCCAAGATGAAGGTTCAGCGCCGACCTCCTACGAGCAGTACTTC. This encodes CASSQDEGSAPTSYEQYF.

The CDR3 DNA is TGTGCCAGCAGTGGGGACAGGGGGCGCCGGGAGACCCAGTACTTC. Protein sequence: CASSGDRGRRETQYF. This chain joins TRBV2 and TRBJ2-5; TRBD1 matches at 12 bases. With V trimmed by 4 bases and J by 5 bases, 5 bases remained unmatched. Germline V CDR1 and CDR2: SNHLY, FYNNEI. The CDR3 totals 15 residues.

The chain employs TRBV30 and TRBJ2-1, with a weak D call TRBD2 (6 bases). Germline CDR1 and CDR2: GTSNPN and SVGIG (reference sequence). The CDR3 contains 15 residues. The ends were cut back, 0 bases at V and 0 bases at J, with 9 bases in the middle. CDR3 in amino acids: CAWSVLADSYNEQFF. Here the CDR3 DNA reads TGTGCCTGGAGTGTCTTAGCGGACTCCTACAATGAGCAGTTCTTC.

As DNA, the CDR3 is TGTGCCAGCAGCCTGGGAGCGGGAGGGAGCAATGAGCAGTTCTTC. The encoded protein is CASSLGAGGSNEQFF. The chain recombines TRBV27 with TRBJ2-1; TRBD2 agrees at 10 bases. The germline CDR1 and CDR2 sequences are MNHEY and SMNVEV (reference sequence). V trimming: 6 bases; J trimming: 6 bases; junction bases outside the gene matches: 8. This CDR3 contains 15 residues.

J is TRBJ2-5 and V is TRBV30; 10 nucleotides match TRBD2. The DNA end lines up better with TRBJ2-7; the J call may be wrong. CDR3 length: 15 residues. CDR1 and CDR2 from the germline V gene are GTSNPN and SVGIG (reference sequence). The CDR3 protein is CAWSVVLAGVYEQYF. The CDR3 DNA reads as TGTGCCTGGAGTGTGGTCCTAGCGGGGGTTTACGAGCAGTACTTC.